These 9 T cell receptor beta chains originate from one sample sequenced in a study of blood T cell repertoires in COVID-19. Only in-frame clones appear in the TCRdb table, and some are missing; sequencing was by immunoSEQ multiplex PCR. The sample lists roughly 200,000 clones; approximately 80% were seen once. The sequenced sample consisted of peripheral blood. All receptors derive from a woman aged 40 to 49 with COVID-19, enrolled during active disease.

In DNA, the CDR3 is TGTGCCAGCAGCGTAGTGTCGCAGGGTAACACTGAAGCTTTCTTT. Protein sequence: CASSVVSQGNTEAFF. The chain couples TRBV9 to TRBJ1-1; D might be TRBD1 (5 bases). This CDR3 has 15 amino acids. Per the germline V gene, CDR1 is SGDLS and CDR2 is YYNGEE. V lost 0 bases, J lost 2 bases, and 11 bases lay in between.

Of note for this clone: The sample has other DNA sequences that encode this CDR3 too. The chain joins TRBV11-3 to TRBJ1-1; no clear D. The ends were cut back, 5 bases at V and 0 bases at J, with 7 bases in the middle. CDR3 length: 13 residues. The germline V gene encodes CDR1 SGHNT and CDR2 YENEEA. The chain's CDR3 is CASSLGLNTEAFF. CDR3 DNA sequence: TGTGCCAGCAGCCTAGGGCTGAACACTGAAGCTTTCTTT. Filled out from reference TRBV11-3 and TRBJ1-1, the complete variable domain reads EAGVVQSPRYKIIEKKQPVAFWCNPISGHNTLYWYLQNLGQGPELLIRYENEEAVDDSQLPKDRFSAERLKGVDSTLKIQPAELGDSAVYLCASSLGLNTEAFFGQGTRLTVV.

The rearrangement links TRBV9 to TRBJ2-1; TRBD2 matches 8 bases. V gave up 0 bases and J gave up 3 bases; unmatched junction bases: 2. Germline V lookup: CDR1 SGDLS, CDR2 YYNGEE. This CDR3 is 15 amino acids long. CDR3 coding DNA: TGTGCCAGCAGCGTAGATAGCGGGAACTACAATGAGCAGTTCTTC. Protein sequence: CASSVDSGNYNEQFF.

This sequence joins TRBV5-6 and TRBJ1-1; D is uncertain. CDR1 SGHDT and CDR2 YYEEEE come from the germline V gene. With 3 bases removed from V and 1 base from J, the gap between germline ends came to 4 bases. The CDR3 has 12 residues. CDR3 region: CASSYGNTEAFF. The CDR3 DNA reads as TGTGCCAGCAGCTACGGGAACACTGAAGCTTTCTTT.

The chain recombines TRBV6-1 with TRBJ1-3; D uncertain. V was clipped by 1 base and J by 1 base, with 11 bases between them. The CDR3 runs 16 residues. Per germline, CDR1 MNHNS and CDR2 SASEGT. The CDR3 nucleotides read TGTGCCAGCAGTGAAGAGGGAGTTGGATCTGGAAACACCATATATTTT. Translating it yields CASSEEGVGSGNTIYF.

This sequence joins TRBV7-9 and TRBJ1-1; D might be TRBD1 (5 bases). Trimming stripped 0 bases from V and 7 bases from J, with 12 bases between. The CDR3 runs to 14 residues. Looked up from germline, CDR1 is SEHNR and CDR2 is FQNEAQ (reference sequence). The CDR3 reads CASSLAAGSGEAFF. Written as DNA, the CDR3 is TGTGCCAGCAGCTTAGCGGCAGGGTCGGGTGAAGCTTTCTTT.

The V and J genes are TRBV7-9 and TRBJ2-6, with a weak D call TRBD1 (6 bases). The V gene's germline CDR1 is SEHNR and CDR2 FQNEAQ (reference sequence). V was cut by 2 bases and J by 0 bases, with 11 bases left in between. The length of the CDR3 is 17 residues. The CDR3 coding sequence is TGTGCCAGCAGCTTAATACAGGGAAACTCTGGGGCCAACGTCCTGACTTTC. It is translated as CASSLIQGNSGANVLTF.

The chain couples TRBV18 to TRBJ1-5; 8 positions match TRBD1. Trimming at V came to 4 bases and at J to 4 bases, leaving 3 bases not matched to a gene. Germline loops: CDR1 KGHSH, CDR2 LQKENI. CDR3 size: 14 residues. The CDR3 DNA is TGTGCCAGCTCACTAGGGACAGGAAATCAGCCCCAGCATTTT. It translates to CASSLGTGNQPQHF. The variable domain in full, completed from reference TRBV18 and TRBJ1-5, reads NAGVMQNPRHLVRRRGQEARLRCSPMKGHSHVYWYRQLPEEGLKFMVYLQKENIIDESGMPKERFSAEFPKEGPSILRIQQVVRGDSAAYFCASSLGTGNQPQHFGDGTRLSIL.

The chain links TRBV12-3 or TRBV12-4 to TRBJ1-2; tentatively, D is TRBD1 (5 bases). This CDR3 region has 12 residues. Trimming took 7 bases from V and 4 from J, leaving 10 bases between them. The CDR3 DNA reads as TGTGCCAGCATCCAGGGTTCCTATGGCTACACCTTC. Its protein product is CASIQGSYGYTF.